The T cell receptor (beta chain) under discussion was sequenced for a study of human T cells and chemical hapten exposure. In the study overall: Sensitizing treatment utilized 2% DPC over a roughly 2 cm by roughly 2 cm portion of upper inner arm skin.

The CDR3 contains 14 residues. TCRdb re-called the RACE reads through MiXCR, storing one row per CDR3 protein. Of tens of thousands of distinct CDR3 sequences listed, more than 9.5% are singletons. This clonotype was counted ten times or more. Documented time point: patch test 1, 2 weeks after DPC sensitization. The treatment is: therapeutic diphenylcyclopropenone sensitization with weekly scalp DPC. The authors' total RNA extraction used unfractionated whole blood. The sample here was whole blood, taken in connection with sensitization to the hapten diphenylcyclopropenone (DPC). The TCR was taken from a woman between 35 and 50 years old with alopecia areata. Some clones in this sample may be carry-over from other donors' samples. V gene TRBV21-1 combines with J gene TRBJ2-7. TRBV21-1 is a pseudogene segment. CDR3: CASLPGLGVYEQYF. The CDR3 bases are TGTGCCAGCCTTCCTGGTCTCGGGGTCTACGAGCAGTACTTC.